This entry describes one TCR beta chain. Seattle-derived patients entered the study during active infection and were followed longitudinally. Germline-derived CDR1 and CDR2 are SGHRS and YFSETQ. Trimming cost V 4 bases and J 2 bases; bases outside gene matches: 4. The CDR3 length is 15 residues. The data were obtained in a study of blood T cell repertoires in COVID-19. Background on the study: Acute and convalescent COVID-19 specimens originated in the United States, Italy and Spain. T cells, B-cell-depleted T cells, or PBMCs provided the cDNA or gDNA that served as material.

Per the original data handling: By means of reference gene primer amplification, nucleated cell counts were estimated. Some clones are missing from TCRdb's copy, which holds only in-frame ones; the method was immunoSEQ multiplex PCR. D and trimming were read from the DNA, whereas the V and J calls and clone size are those reported in that table. The table includes a few hundred thousand clones, 85% to 90% detected once. The clonotype was recovered from a woman aged 55-70 years with COVID-19, enrolled during active disease. The sequenced sample was peripheral blood. V usage is TRBV5-1 and J usage is TRBJ2-5; TRBD2 matches 11 bases. CDR3 loop: CASSPGTSGQETQYF. CDR3 nucleotides: TGCGCCAGCAGCCCGGGGACTAGCGGACAAGAGACCCAGTACTTC.